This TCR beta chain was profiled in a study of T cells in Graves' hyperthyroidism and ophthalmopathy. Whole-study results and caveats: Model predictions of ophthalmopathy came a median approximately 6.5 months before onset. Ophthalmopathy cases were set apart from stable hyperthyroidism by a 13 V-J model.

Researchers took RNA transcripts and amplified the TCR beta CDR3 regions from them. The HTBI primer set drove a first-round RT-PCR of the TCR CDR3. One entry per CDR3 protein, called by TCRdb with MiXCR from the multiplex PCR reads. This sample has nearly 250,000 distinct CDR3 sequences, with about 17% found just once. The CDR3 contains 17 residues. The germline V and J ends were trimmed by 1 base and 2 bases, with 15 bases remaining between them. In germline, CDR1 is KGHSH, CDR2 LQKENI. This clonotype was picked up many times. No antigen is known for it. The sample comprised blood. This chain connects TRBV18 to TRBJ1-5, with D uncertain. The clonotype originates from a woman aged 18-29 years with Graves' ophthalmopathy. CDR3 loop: CASSPLRTTPGNQPQHF. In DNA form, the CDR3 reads TGTGCCAGCTCACCACTTAGGACCACCCCGGGCAATCAGCCCCAGCATTTT.